This TCR beta chain was profiled in a study of cytomegalovirus exposure and HLA in healthy donors. Study-wide findings and caveats: Most TCRs appeared rarely, but some public TCRs recurred in many donors.

The protocol was immunoSEQ multiplex PCR, while the TCRdb copy is restricted to in-frame clones and leaves out a portion. The table shows around 110,000 clones, with around 89% occurring only once. Details on this clone: Its antigen is not identified.

Sequencing was carried out using PBMCs. The TCR comes from a young woman in good health and CMV-seropositive.

CDR3 nucleotide sequence: TGTGCCAGCAGCCCTAGCGGGGGGGCAGGAGAGACCCAGTACTTC. The encoded protein is CASSPSGGAGETQYF. This chain links TRBV14 with TRBJ2-5; the match to TRBD2 covers 12 bases. The germline gives CDR1 SGHDN, CDR2 FVKESK. The CDR3 length is 15 residues. The ends lost 4 bases at V and 4 bases at J; junction bases unmatched: 4.